This entry lists 30 T cell receptor beta chains sequenced from one sample in a study of blood T cells in healthy people across ages. Using a J-beta primer mix together with a sample-barcoded 5' primer, a second PCR was run for roughly 6 to 12 cycles. TCRdb processed the 5' RACE reads anew with MiXCR; each CDR3 protein has one entry. The sample contains 1.5 million to 2 million distinct CDR3 sequences, about 50% of which appear only once. Sequencing was done on a sample of blood. These receptors originate from a middle-aged woman in good health.

The genes are TRBV6-5 and TRBJ2-2, with TRBD2 identical over 10 bases. This CDR3 has 16 amino acids. The trim removed 5 bases at V and 7 bases at J, leaving 10 bases unmatched. Germline V gene sequence: CDR1 MNHEY, CDR2 SVGAGI. CDR3 coding DNA: TGTGCCAGCAGTCCGTGGCTAGCGGGGGCGGGCGGGGAGCTGTTTTTT. Residues: CASSPWLAGAGGELFF.

The chain combines TRBV28 with TRBJ1-5; D ambiguous. The CDR3 extends over 15 amino acids. V dropped 7 bases and J dropped 3 bases, with 16 bases sitting between them. From germline, CDR1 is MDHEN and CDR2 SYDVKM. DNA for the CDR3: TGTGCCAGCACCCAGAGGTCCTGGTACAATCAGCCCCAGCATTTT. Translating it yields CASTQRSWYNQPQHF.

This clonotype was recorded at least ten times. The rearrangement joins TRBV29-1 to TRBJ2-7; TRBD2 might be the D (5 bases). Per germline, CDR1 SQVTM and CDR2 ANQGSEA. The CDR3 runs to 12 residues. Trimming pared 6 bases from V and 1 base from J, leaving 10 bases between. The CDR3 DNA sequence: TGCAGCGTGGGTCGAGGGTCCTACGAGCAGTACTTC. Its translation: CSVGRGSYEQYF.

This clonotype was observed a handful of times. This chain links TRBV6-2 or TRBV6-3 with TRBJ2-1, with TRBD1 matching 7 bases. V was pared by 5 bases and J by 12 bases, with 13 bases of the junction left unmatched. This CDR3 comprises 14 residues. Germline V gene sequence: CDR1 MNHEY, CDR2 SVGEGT. For the CDR3, the DNA is TGTGCCAGCAGTCATGCCGGGACAGATAAAGGGCAGTTCTTC. Residues: CASSHAGTDKGQFF.

The chain is built from TRBV11-2 and TRBJ2-3; unclear D gene. The germline gives CDR1 SGHAT, CDR2 FQNNGV. This CDR3 has 15 residues. Trimming removed 5 bases from V and 3 bases from J, with 15 bases in between. The CDR3 spells CASSPPGRVTDTQYF. The CDR3 DNA reads as TGTGCCAGCAGCCCCCCGGGTCGCGTAACAGATACGCAGTATTTT.

This clonotype was counted only a few times. This sequence joins TRBV3-1 and TRBJ2-5, with 8 bases fitting TRBD2. This CDR3 is 16 amino acids long. Germline V gene lookup returns CDR1 LGHDT and CDR2 YNNKEL (reference sequence). V shed 5 bases, J shed 0 bases, and the junction held 8 bases outside the gene matches. CDR3: CASSSREAGDQETQYF. The CDR3 bases are TGTGCCAGCAGCTCCCGAGAAGCGGGGGACCAAGAGACCCAGTACTTC.

This chain links TRBV20-1 with TRBJ2-5, with a tentative D call TRBD2 (7 bases). The length of the CDR3 is 15 residues. V was pared by 3 bases and J by 1 base, with 15 bases between. Germline CDR1 and CDR2: DFQATT and SNEGSKA (reference sequence). The CDR3 sequence is CSASDGGRLQETQYF. The DNA for the CDR3 is TGCAGTGCTAGCGACGGGGGGCGACTCCAAGAGACCCAGTACTTC.

Turning to this clonotype: Being one base from a much bigger clone, this may be a read error. The chain employs TRBV7-2 and TRBJ2-3, with D possibly being TRBD1 or TRBD2 (5 bases each). The germline CDR1 and CDR2 sequences are SGHTA and FQGNSA. This CDR3 is 14 amino acids long. CDR3 loop: CASSLVGPSETQYF. The CDR3 DNA reads as TGTGCCAGCAGCTTAGTGGGACCATCAGAGACGCAGTATTTT.

The table lists this clonotype with a few counts. The gene calls are TRBV29-1 and TRBJ2-7; no clear D. Germline V gives CDR1 SQVTM, CDR2 ANQGSEA. Trimming left V 3 bases short and J 2 bases short, with 5 bases between. The CDR3 runs 11 residues. The chain's CDR3 is CSVESAYEQYF. Written as DNA, the CDR3 is TGCAGCGTTGAGTCAGCCTACGAGCAGTACTTC.

The chain couples TRBV5-1 to TRBJ1-2; D is uncertain. CDR3 length: 13 residues. Germline CDR1 SGHRS, CDR2 YFSETQ. The V end was cut by 0 bases, the J end by 8 bases, with 11 bases between. DNA for the CDR3: TGCGCCAGCAGCTTGGTGGGATCTAACGGCTACACCTTC. The encoded protein is CASSLVGSNGYTF. The full variable domain, completed using reference TRBV5-1 and TRBJ1-2, is KAGVTQTPRYLIKTRGQQVTLSCSPISGHRSVSWYQQTPGQGLQFLFEYFSETQRNKGNFPGRFSGRQFSNSRSEMNVSTLELGDSALYLCASSLVGSNGYTFGSGTRLTVV.

This clonotype was counted only a few times. The chain has TRBV6-5 and TRBJ2-7; 8 nucleotides align to TRBD1. Germline V gene data show CDR1 as MNHEY and CDR2 as SVGAGI. The junction had 15 bases not matched to a gene; V was cut back by 5 bases and J by 9 bases. The CDR3 contains 15 residues. As DNA, the CDR3 is TGTGCCAGCAGTCTGGACGGGACAGGACCAGCCGGGCAGTACTTC. Its protein product is CASSLDGTGPAGQYF.

A word on this clonotype: Germline and junction disagree at one end, which may indicate a read error. This rearrangement joins TRBV20-1 to TRBJ2-5; no reliable D call. Germline CDR1 DFQATT, CDR2 SNEGSKA (reference sequence). The CDR3 length is 12 residues. The CDR3, as DNA: TGCAGTGCTACACAAGACCAGGAGACCCAGTACTTC. Its translation is CSATQDQETQYF.

This clonotype was observed a handful of times. The chain couples TRBV7-2 to TRBJ2-3; no firm D call. Germline CDR1 and CDR2: SGHTA and FQGNSA. V shed 1 base and J shed 7 bases, with 18 bases lying between them. The CDR3 totals 16 residues. CDR3 sequence reads: CASSLDGNGNSNTQYF. The CDR3, as DNA: TGTGCCAGCAGCTTAGATGGGAATGGGAACTCCAATACGCAGTATTTT.

The rearrangement uses TRBV20-1 and TRBJ1-2; TRBD1 agrees at 7 bases. CDR3 length equals 13 residues. V was pared by 6 bases and J by 6 bases, with 10 bases of the junction left unmatched. Germline V CDR1 and CDR2: DFQATT, SNEGSKA (reference sequence). CDR3 sequence reads: CSAEGQQFHGYTF. For the CDR3, the DNA is TGCAGTGCCGAGGGACAGCAATTCCATGGCTACACCTTC.

The chain has TRBV5-5 and TRBJ2-1, with D tentatively TRBD1 or TRBD2 (5 bases each). Trimming stripped 5 bases from V and 6 bases from J, with 21 bases between. CDR1 is SGHKS and CDR2 is YYEKEE in the germline V gene (reference sequence). The CDR3 is 16 residues long. In nucleotides, the CDR3 is TGTGCCAGCAGGGATCCGAGGGGCCTCGGATTCAATGAGCAGTTCTTC. This sequence encodes CASRDPRGLGFNEQFF.

This clonotype was detected only a few times. This chain links TRBV10-3 with TRBJ2-5, with 10 bases identical to TRBD2. V lost 2 bases to trimming and J lost 4 bases; unmatched junction nucleotides: 4. This CDR3 region has 15 residues. Germline V CDR1 and CDR2: ENHRY, SYGVKD. This CDR3 reads CAISEASGGRETQYF. DNA for the CDR3: TGTGCCATCAGTGAGGCTAGCGGGGGACGAGAGACCCAGTACTTC.

This clonotype appeared a few times. The rearrangement uses TRBV6-5 and TRBJ1-2; D is ambiguous. V lost 0 bases to trimming and J lost 8 bases, with 7 bases between them. This CDR3 has 12 amino acids. Germline CDR1 MNHEY, CDR2 SVGAGI. DNA of the CDR3: TGTGCCAGCAGTTACTCTGGGAACGGCTACACCTTC. Protein: CASSYSGNGYTF.

The rearrangement joins TRBV27 to TRBJ2-3, with D maybe TRBD1 (6 bases). The CDR3 runs 17 residues. Germline lookup yields CDR1 MNHEY and CDR2 SMNVEV (reference sequence). The V and J ends lost 6 bases and 0 bases respectively, with 19 bases between them. This CDR3 reads CASRDRALLGSTDTQYF. Written as DNA, the CDR3 is TGTGCCAGCAGGGACAGAGCCTTACTAGGAAGCACAGATACGCAGTATTTT.

This chain uses TRBV4-3 with TRBJ2-6; D gene uncertain. The V gene lost 0 bases and the J gene lost 2 bases, with 14 bases spanning the gap. This CDR3 is 18 amino acids long. CDR1 LGHNA and CDR2 YSLEER come from the germline V gene. The CDR3 DNA sequence: TGCGCCAGCAGCCAAGACCGCGCCGGGCTAACTGGGGCCAACGTCCTGACTTTC. Encoded protein: CASSQDRAGLTGANVLTF.

The J gene is TRBJ2-1, the V gene TRBV3-1; TRBD2 agrees at 13 bases. Germline V lookup: CDR1 LGHDT, CDR2 YNNKEL (reference sequence). The CDR3 has 15 residues. V lost 6 bases to trimming and J lost 8 bases; unmatched junction nucleotides: 7. The CDR3 spells CASRSRGTSGDEQFF. CDR3 DNA sequence: TGTGCCAGCAGGTCGAGGGGGACTAGCGGGGATGAGCAGTTCTTC.

This clonotype occurred a few times. The chain recombines TRBV20-1 with TRBJ2-1; D assignment may be TRBD1 or TRBD2 (6 bases each). V lost 5 bases, J lost 12 bases, and 20 bases lay in between. This CDR3 is 13 amino acids long. The germline V gene has CDR1 DFQATT and CDR2 SNEGSKA (reference sequence). CDR3 amino acids: CSALGGQGTGQFF. The CDR3 DNA is TGCAGTGCTTTGGGGGGCCAGGGGACGGGGCAGTTCTTC.

Only one count was recorded for this clonotype. V usage is TRBV29-1 and J usage is TRBJ2-2; 7 bases line up with TRBD1. J gave up 2 bases and V 2 bases, and 5 bases lay outside the gene matches. This CDR3 comprises 15 residues. Germline V gives CDR1 SQVTM, CDR2 ANQGSEA. The CDR3, as DNA: TGCAGCGTTGAAAGACAGGGAGTAAACACCGGGGAGCTGTTTTTT. Its protein product is CSVERQGVNTGELFF.

J is TRBJ1-2 and V is TRBV29-1, with D perhaps matching TRBD1 (6 bases). V lost 6 bases, J lost 5 bases, and 19 bases lay in between. The CDR3 covers 14 residues. Germline loops: CDR1 SQVTM, CDR2 ANQGSEA. The CDR3 bases are TGCAGCGTGCTATCCACAACAGGGAGTTATGGCTACACCTTC. Translating it yields CSVLSTTGSYGYTF.

The chain employs TRBV27 and TRBJ2-1; 12 nucleotides align to TRBD2. Germline V lookup: CDR1 MNHEY, CDR2 SMNVEV (reference sequence). The V gene end was trimmed by 8 bases and the J gene end by 9 bases; junction bases not matched to a gene: 8. The CDR3 is 14 residues long. CDR3 coding DNA: TGTGCCAGCGGGGAGACTAGCGGGGGAACTGAGCAGTTCTTC. This sequence encodes CASGETSGGTEQFF.

As regards this clonotype: The junction differs from germline at one of its ends, possibly a read error. This sequence joins TRBV7-2 and TRBJ2-3; a possible D gene is TRBD2 (5 bases). The length of the CDR3 is 16 residues. Germline V CDR1 and CDR2: SGHTA, FQGNSA. The CDR3 DNA follows: TGTGCCAGCAGGGGCCCCCAGCGGTTTGACACAGATACGCGGTATTTT. Its protein product is CASRGPQRFDTDTRYF.

This sequence joins TRBV6-1 and TRBJ2-4; the D is unclear. Germline assignment: CDR1 MNHNS and CDR2 SASEGT. V shed 0 bases and J shed 6 bases, with 9 bases lying between them. There are 14 residues in the CDR3. The DNA for the CDR3 is TGTGCCAGCAGTGAAGCGCGCCCGGGAAACATTCAGTACTTC. It translates to CASSEARPGNIQYF.

CDR3 in amino acids: CASSSDVRGTTEAFF. CDR3 bases: TGTGCCAGCAGTTCTGACGTCAGGGGGACCACTGAAGCTTTCTTT. The chain is built from TRBV12-3 or TRBV12-4 and TRBJ1-1, with 7 bases lining up with TRBD1. This CDR3 spans 15 amino acids. V was pared by 4 bases and J by 4 bases, with 9 bases of the junction left unmatched.

This clonotype was seen many times. The chain is built from TRBV4-1 and TRBJ1-2; maybe TRBD1 (5 bases). The length of the CDR3 is 15 residues. Trimming removed 0 bases at V and 3 bases at J, with 11 bases between. CDR1 and CDR2 (germline): MGHRA, YSYEKL. The CDR3 DNA reads as TGCGCCAGCAGCCAAGATGGGGGAGTTGACTATGGCTACACCTTC. Translation gives CASSQDGGVDYGYTF.

This clonotype has more than one count but fewer than ten. The V gene is TRBV7-6, the J gene TRBJ1-2; 8 bases fit TRBD1. V gave up 5 bases and J gave up 6 bases; unmatched junction bases: 11. Germline V gene data show CDR1 as SGHVS and CDR2 as FNYEAQ. The length of the CDR3 is 15 residues. The CDR3 DNA reads TGTGCCAGCAGCCTCCTTGGGACAGGTTTGGATGGCTACACCTTC. It yields the protein CASSLLGTGLDGYTF.

The chain uses TRBV5-1 and TRBJ2-5, with D perhaps being TRBD1 or TRBD2 (5 bases each). Germline V gene lookup returns CDR1 SGHRS and CDR2 YFSETQ. This CDR3 contains 13 residues. Trimming shortened V by 4 bases and J by 5 bases, and 12 bases separated the two germline ends. The CDR3 sequence is CASSKGTGETQYF. CDR3 nucleotides: TGCGCCAGCAGCAAGGGGACGGGGGAGACCCAGTACTTC.